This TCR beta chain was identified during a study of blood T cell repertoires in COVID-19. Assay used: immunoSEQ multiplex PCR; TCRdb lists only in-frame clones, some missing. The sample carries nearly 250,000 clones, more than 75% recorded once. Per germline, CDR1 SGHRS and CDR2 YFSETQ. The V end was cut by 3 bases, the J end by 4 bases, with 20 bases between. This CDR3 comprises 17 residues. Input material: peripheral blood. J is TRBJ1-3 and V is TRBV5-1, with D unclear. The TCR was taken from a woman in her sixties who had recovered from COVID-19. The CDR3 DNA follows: TGCGCCAGCAGCTCCCAAGCCGGGAAAATTAACGGAAACACCATATATTTT. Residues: CASSSQAGKINGNTIYF.